Below, 21 T cell receptor beta chains from the same sample are listed, as sequenced in a study of cytomegalovirus exposure and HLA in healthy donors. The PCR ran on 60 Vbeta and 13 Jbeta primers. This table comes from immunoSEQ multiplex PCR, and its TCRdb copy is limited to in-frame clones, with some not included. The sample records more than 95,000 clones, approximately 78% being singletons. The sample consisted of PBMCs. These receptors originate from a woman in her forties in good health and CMV-seronegative.

The V gene is TRBV5-1, the J gene TRBJ2-3, with 15 positions matching TRBD2. From germline, CDR1 is SGHRS and CDR2 YFSETQ. V was clipped by 0 bases and J by 4 bases; unmatched bases: 9. The CDR3 covers 19 residues. In DNA, the CDR3 is TGCGCCAGCAGCTTGGGGACTAGCGGGAGGGCAAAGTCCGCAGATACGCAGTATTTT. It yields the protein CASSLGTSGRAKSADTQYF. Variable domain in full (rest from reference TRBV5-1 and TRBJ2-3): KAGVTQTPRYLIKTRGQQVTLSCSPISGHRSVSWYQQTPGQGLQFLFEYFSETQRNKGNFPGRFSGRQFSNSRSEMNVSTLELGDSALYLCASSLGTSGRAKSADTQYFGPGTRLTVL.

The V call is TRBV11-1, the J call TRBJ2-5, with a weak D call TRBD1 (6 bases). CDR3 length: 16 amino acids. Deletions cut 4 bases from V and 4 bases from J, with 19 bases between. Per the germline V gene, CDR1 is SGHAT and CDR2 is FQDESV (reference sequence). The DNA for the CDR3 is TGTGCCAGCAGCTCCGGACAGCCAGCAGGTGGAGAGACCCAGTACTTC. It codes for CASSSGQPAGGETQYF.

Points on this clone: One junction end does not reproduce the germline sequence, and a read error may be involved. The chain joins TRBV7-7 to TRBJ2-3; 9 bases match TRBD2. Looked up from germline, CDR1 is SSHAT and CDR2 is FNYEAQ (reference sequence). The CDR3 spans 15 residues. This CDR3 reads CASSLGTSRTDTQYF. CDR3 DNA: TGTGCTAGCAGCTTGGGGACTAGCCGCACAGATACGCAGTATTTT.

The gene calls are TRBV5-1 and TRBJ1-6; 9 nucleotides match TRBD1. Germline CDR1 reads SGHRS; CDR2 reads YFSETQ. V trimming: 4 bases; J trimming: 10 bases; junction bases outside the gene matches: 12. The CDR3 sequence is 16 residues long. Here the CDR3 DNA reads TGCGCCAGCAGCCCTACGGGACAGGGTGAAGCGTCACCCCTCCACTTT. As protein: CASSPTGQGEASPLHF.

V usage is TRBV5-1 and J usage is TRBJ2-7; D might be TRBD2 (6 bases). CDR3 size: 15 residues. CDR1 SGHRS and CDR2 YFSETQ come from the germline V gene. V was clipped by 0 bases and J by 6 bases, with 16 bases between them. The CDR3 coding sequence is TGCGCCAGCAGCTTGGAAGGTTCGGGAGTCGTCGAGCAGTACTTC. Protein sequence: CASSLEGSGVVEQYF.

The chain joins TRBV25-1 to TRBJ2-1; D gene unclear. This CDR3 is built from 13 residues. V was pared by 1 base and J by 4 bases, with 5 bases between. CDR1 and CDR2 (germline): MGHDK, SYGVNS. The CDR3 nucleotides are TGTGCCAGCAGTGAATCCGTATACAATGAGCAGTTCTTC. Residues: CASSESVYNEQFF.

The chain is built from TRBV5-6 and TRBJ2-1; 8 bases align to TRBD2. The germline gives CDR1 SGHDT, CDR2 YYEEEE. Trimming removed 4 bases from V and 6 bases from J; junction bases left unmatched: 9. The CDR3 has 15 residues. The CDR3 DNA reads as TGTGCCAGCAGCGGGTTTACCGGGACTAGCAATGAGCAGTTCTTC. This codes for CASSGFTGTSNEQFF.

This clone came up once. The gene calls are TRBV7-2 and TRBJ2-7; tentatively, D is TRBD2 (5 bases). Trimming stripped 3 bases from V and 2 bases from J, with 8 bases between. CDR3 length: 13 residues. CDR1 and CDR2 (germline): SGHTA, FQGNSA. The CDR3 region is CASSLAGAYEQYF. The CDR3 nucleotides read TGTGCCAGCAGCTTGGCCGGGGCCTACGAGCAGTACTTC.

The rearrangement joins TRBV6-6 to TRBJ1-5; possibly TRBD1 for D (5 bases). With 5 bases removed from V and 5 bases from J, the gap between germline ends came to 19 bases. This CDR3 has 16 residues. Germline V gene lookup returns CDR1 MNHNY and CDR2 SVGAGI (reference sequence). The CDR3 loop is CASSNPGGGPDQPQHF. CDR3 sequence (DNA): TGTGCCAGCAGTAACCCGGGGGGGGGTCCCGATCAGCCCCAGCATTTT.

The chain uses TRBV18 and TRBJ1-5; D gene uncertain. This CDR3 spans 14 amino acids. V lost 2 bases to trimming and J lost 4 bases, with 9 bases between them. Germline CDR1 and CDR2: KGHSH and LQKENI. The chain's CDR3 is CASSPAVGNQPQHF. The CDR3 DNA follows: TGTGCCAGCTCACCAGCGGTTGGGAATCAGCCCCAGCATTTT.

This clone appeared a single time. The genes are TRBV2 and TRBJ2-7; D might be TRBD1 (5 bases). Germline V gene lookup returns CDR1 SNHLY and CDR2 FYNNEI. V lost 3 bases to trimming and J lost 2 bases, with 23 bases between them. This CDR3 is built from 18 residues. As DNA, the CDR3 is TGTGCCAGCAGTGAGTTCCCGCCGGTAAGGGGAATGCCCTACGAGCAGTACTTC. Encoded protein: CASSEFPPVRGMPYEQYF.

This CDR3 reads CASSPSGAGETQYF. The CDR3 DNA reads TGTGCCAGCAGCCCCAGCGGGGCAGGGGAGACCCAGTACTTC. This rearrangement joins TRBV9 to TRBJ2-5, with TRBD2 matching over 7 bases. From germline, CDR1 is SGDLS and CDR2 YYNGEE. The CDR3 is made up of 14 amino acids. J was trimmed by 5 bases and V by 4 bases; bases with no gene match: 8.

This clone was seen only a few times. The J gene is TRBJ2-3, the V gene TRBV28; a possible D gene is TRBD1 (6 bases). Germline CDR1 and CDR2: MDHEN and SYDVKM. V was cut by 5 bases and J by 2 bases, with 14 bases left in between. This CDR3 contains 15 residues. CDR3 protein: CASSLPRDNTDTQYF. CDR3 in DNA: TGTGCCAGCAGTCTCCCCCGGGACAACACAGATACGCAGTATTTT.

The chain combines TRBV9 with TRBJ2-7; the D gene is possibly TRBD2 (5 bases). The CDR3 loop spans 15 amino acids. Trimming removed 1 base from V and 2 bases from J, with 13 bases in between. CDR1 is SGDLS, CDR2 YYNGEE, per germline. In DNA, the CDR3 is TGTGCCAGCAGCGTATCGTCCAGCGGCCCCTACGAGCAGTACTTC. It translates to CASSVSSSGPYEQYF.

This clone was picked up a small number of times. The CDR3 coding sequence is TGTGCCAGCAGTTTGGGACTAGCGGGAGTAGACGAGCAGTACTTC. Protein sequence: CASSLGLAGVDEQYF. The chain is built from TRBV6-6 and TRBJ2-5; the match to TRBD2 covers 14 bases. Judging by the DNA end, TRBJ2-7 fits better; the J call may be wrong. The germline gives CDR1 MNHNY, CDR2 SVGAGI (reference sequence). This CDR3 comprises 15 residues.

This clone is a singleton in its sample. CDR3 residues: CASRNTRGTEAFF. The CDR3, as DNA: TGTGCCAGCAGGAATACTCGGGGCACTGAAGCTTTCTTT. The genes are TRBV28 and TRBJ1-1, with D unclear. Germline CDR1 is MDHEN and CDR2 is SYDVKM. With 6 bases removed from V and 4 bases from J, the gap between germline ends came to 12 bases. The CDR3 totals 13 residues.

The chain has TRBV9 and TRBJ2-5; 13 nucleotides match TRBD2. Germline loops: CDR1 SGDLS, CDR2 YYNGEE. The V segment lost 4 bases and the J segment 5 bases; nucleotides outside the gene matches: 8. The CDR3 loop spans 16 amino acids. CDR3 sequence reads: CASSSRLAGGWETQYF. Here the CDR3 DNA reads TGTGCCAGCAGCTCCCGACTAGCGGGAGGTTGGGAGACCCAGTACTTC.

V and J are TRBV27 and TRBJ2-1; D unresolved. The germline V and J ends were trimmed by 0 bases and 0 bases, with 6 bases remaining between them. The V gene's germline CDR1 is MNHEY and CDR2 SMNVEV (reference sequence). CDR3 size: 15 residues. CDR3 in amino acids: CASSLSVSSYNEQFF. The DNA of the CDR3 is TGTGCCAGCAGTTTATCGGTGAGCTCCTACAATGAGCAGTTCTTC.

CDR3 in DNA: TGTGCCAGCAGTCCCGGGACAGACATCTACGAGCAGTACTTC. It specifies CASSPGTDIYEQYF. This sequence joins TRBV28 and TRBJ2-7; 7 bases line up with TRBD1. Germline V gives CDR1 MDHEN, CDR2 SYDVKM. The V and J ends lost 5 bases and 3 bases, in that order; junction bases with no gene match: 7. This CDR3 spans 14 amino acids. Using reference TRBV28 and TRBJ2-7 for the parts outside the CDR3, the full variable domain is DVKVTQSSRYLVKRTGEKVFLECVQDMDHENMFWYRQDPGLGLRLIYFSYDVKMKEKGDIPEGYSVSREKKERFSLILESASTNQTSMYLCASSPGTDIYEQYFGPGTRLTVT.

The chain joins TRBV6-1 to TRBJ1-1; 8 bases align to TRBD1. V lost 7 bases and J lost 5; bases outside the gene matches: 9. The CDR3 is made up of 14 amino acids. CDR1 is MNHNS, CDR2 SASEGT, per germline. The CDR3 DNA reads TGTGCCAGCACACACCCAGGGGGCGCGACTGAAGCTTTCTTT. It specifies CASTHPGGATEAFF.

The gene calls are TRBV7-8 and TRBJ1-2; D gene ambiguous. The CDR3 spans 14 residues. Germline-derived CDR1 and CDR2 are SGHVS and FQNEAQ. V lost 5 bases to trimming and J lost 5 bases, with 15 bases between them. The CDR3 nucleotides are TGTGCCAGCAGCCCGGCGGGCGCGCGATATGGCTACACCTTC. Residues: CASSPAGARYGYTF.